The source of this TCR beta chain is a study of T cell changes during pregnancy in multiple sclerosis. This CDR3 region has 16 residues. The germline V gene encodes CDR1 SGDLS and CDR2 YYNGEE. V dropped 3 bases and J dropped 0 bases, with 13 bases sitting between them. The repertoire was sequenced with immunoSEQ multiplex PCR; TCRdb's copy has only in-frame clones and lacks some. The sample consists of fewer than 60,000 clones, roughly 92% of them appearing once. This specimen consisted of CD4+ T cells from peripheral blood mononuclear cells, obtained after pregnancy. The chain has TRBV9 and TRBJ1-3; a possible D gene is TRBD1 (6 bases). This receptor was taken from a female donor with multiple sclerosis, enrolled in a pregnancy study. In DNA form, the CDR3 reads TGTGCCAGCAGCGCCGACCCCAGGGGCTCTGGAAACACCATATATTTT. It translates to CASSADPRGSGNTIYF.